The 9 T cell receptor beta chains given below trace back to one sample, sequenced in a study of blood T cell repertoires in COVID-19. TCRdb keeps only in-frame clones here, not all; method: immunoSEQ multiplex PCR. The sample holds almost 500,000 clones; approximately 86% are singletons and the top ten take under 9.5%. The sample was PBMCs or T cells enriched from blood (not recorded which). These receptors were taken from a woman aged 55-69 years who had recovered from COVID-19.

The chain links TRBV19 to TRBJ1-1; possibly TRBD1 for D (6 bases). The V gene lost 5 bases and the J gene lost 3 bases, with 10 bases spanning the gap. This CDR3 has 13 amino acids. Germline V lookup: CDR1 LNHDA, CDR2 SQIVND (reference sequence). The CDR3 protein is CASSFAGDTEAFF. CDR3 DNA: TGTGCCAGTAGTTTCGCAGGGGACACTGAAGCTTTCTTT.

The chain carries TRBV19 and TRBJ1-6; the D is unclear. CDR3 length equals 18 residues. Germline V gene lookup returns CDR1 LNHDA and CDR2 SQIVND (reference sequence). V was clipped by 5 bases and J by 7 bases, with 24 bases between them. The CDR3 spells CASSPPASTAGYNSPLHF. CDR3 in DNA: TGTGCCAGTAGTCCTCCCGCCTCAACGGCAGGTTACAATTCACCCCTCCACTTT. The variable domain in full, with the rest retrieved from reference TRBV19 and TRBJ1-6, is DGGITQSPKYLFRKEGQNVTLSCEQNLNHDAMYWYRQDPGQGLRLIYYSQIVNDFQKGDIAEGYSVSREKKESFPLTVTSAQKNPTAFYLCASSPPASTAGYNSPLHFGNGTRLTVT.

The CDR3 bases are TGTGCCACCAGTGACCCCGGGACAGGGGATTACAATGAGCAGTTCTTC. Encoded protein: CATSDPGTGDYNEQFF. This chain uses TRBV24-1 with TRBJ2-1, with 10 positions matching TRBD1. Germline V CDR1 and CDR2: KGHDR, SFDVKD. Trimming cost V 4 bases and J 4 bases; bases outside gene matches: 6. This CDR3 spans 16 amino acids.

This sequence joins TRBV28 and TRBJ1-2; a weak D match, TRBD1 (5 bases). Trimming shortened V by 3 bases and J by 8 bases, and 16 bases separated the two germline ends. Germline V gene data show CDR1 as MDHEN and CDR2 as SYDVKM. The CDR3 length is 14 residues. In nucleotides, the CDR3 is TGTGCCAGCAGTTTCCCCGACAGTGGTCGGGGCTACACCTTC. Protein sequence: CASSFPDSGRGYTF.

The chain joins TRBV4-2 to TRBJ1-2, with D possibly TRBD1 on 5 matching bases. CDR3 length: 16 residues. The V gene lost 3 bases and the J gene lost 5 bases, with 19 bases spanning the gap. Germline values: CDR1 LGHNA, CDR2 YNFKEQ. CDR3 sequence reads: CASSQKGAPWDYGYTF. CDR3 bases: TGTGCCAGCAGCCAGAAAGGGGCCCCATGGGATTATGGCTACACCTTC.

The chain carries TRBV14 and TRBJ1-5; 7 bases line up with TRBD1. Germline trimming cut 4 bases from V and 6 bases from J; bases unmatched to any gene: 0. The germline CDR1 and CDR2 sequences are SGHDN and FVKESK. The CDR3 is 12 residues long. The CDR3, as DNA: TGTGCCAGCAGCCGACAGGGTCAGCCCCAGCATTTT. Protein: CASSRQGQPQHF.

Here the CDR3 reads CASTRDTFSGANVLTF. The CDR3, as DNA: TGTGCCAGCACCCGGGACACCTTCTCTGGGGCCAACGTCCTGACTTTC. The J gene is TRBJ2-6, the V gene TRBV7-9, with D possibly being TRBD1 (6 bases). Germline V lookup: CDR1 SEHNR, CDR2 FQNEAQ (reference sequence). V was cut by 7 bases and J by 0 bases, with 13 bases left in between. The CDR3 totals 16 residues.

The J gene is TRBJ2-1, the V gene TRBV18, with 12 bases that match TRBD1. V shed 8 bases and J 9 bases; nucleotides not matched to a gene: 8. The CDR3 spans 14 residues. CDR1 is KGHSH and CDR2 is LQKENI in the germline V gene. CDR3: CASKSGTGGSEQFF. The CDR3 coding sequence is TGTGCCAGCAAGTCCGGGACAGGGGGCAGTGAGCAGTTCTTC.

This rearrangement joins TRBV10-1 to TRBJ1-1; D might be TRBD1 (5 bases). V was cut by 5 bases and J by 0 bases, with 7 bases left in between. Germline lookup yields CDR1 WNHNN and CDR2 SYGVQD (reference sequence). This CDR3 spans 13 amino acids. CDR3 bases: TGCGCCAGCAGTCAGGGAATGAACACTGAAGCTTTCTTT. Protein sequence: CASSQGMNTEAFF.